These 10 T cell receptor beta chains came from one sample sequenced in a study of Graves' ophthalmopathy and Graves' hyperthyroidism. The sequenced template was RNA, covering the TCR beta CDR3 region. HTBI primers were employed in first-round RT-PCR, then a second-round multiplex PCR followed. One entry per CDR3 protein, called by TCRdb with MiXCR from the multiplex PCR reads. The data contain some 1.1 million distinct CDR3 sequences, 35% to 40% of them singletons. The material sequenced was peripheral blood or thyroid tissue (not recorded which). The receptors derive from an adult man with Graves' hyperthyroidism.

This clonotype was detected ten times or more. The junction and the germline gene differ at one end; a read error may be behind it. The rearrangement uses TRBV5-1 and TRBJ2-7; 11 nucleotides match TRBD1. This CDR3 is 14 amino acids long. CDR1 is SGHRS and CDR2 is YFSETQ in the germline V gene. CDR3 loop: CASSPGTGGYEQYF. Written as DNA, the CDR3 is TGTGCCAGCAGCCCCGGGACAGGGGGCTACGAGCAGTACTTC.

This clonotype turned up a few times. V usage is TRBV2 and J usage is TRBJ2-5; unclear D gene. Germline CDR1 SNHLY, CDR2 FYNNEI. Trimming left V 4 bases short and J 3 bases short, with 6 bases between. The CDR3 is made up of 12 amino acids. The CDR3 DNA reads TGTGCCAGCAGTGTAGAGGAAGAGACCCAGTACTTC. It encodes CASSVEEETQYF.

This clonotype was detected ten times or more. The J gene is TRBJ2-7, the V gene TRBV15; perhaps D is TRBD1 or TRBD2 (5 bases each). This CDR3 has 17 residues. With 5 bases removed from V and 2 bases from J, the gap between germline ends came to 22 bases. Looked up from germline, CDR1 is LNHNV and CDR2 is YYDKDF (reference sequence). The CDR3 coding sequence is TGTGCCACCAGCGGAGGAATAACCGGGACCGAAGCCTACGAGCAGTACTTC. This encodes CATSGGITGTEAYEQYF. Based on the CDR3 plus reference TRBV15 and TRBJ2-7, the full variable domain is DAMVIQNPRYQVTQFGKPVTLSCSQTLNHNVMYWYQQKSSQAPKLLFHYYDKDFNNEADTPDNFQSRRPNTSFCFLDIRSPGLGDTAMYLCATSGGITGTEAYEQYFGPGTRLTVT.

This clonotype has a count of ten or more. CDR3 amino acids: CASSSYVSSYNSPLHF. CDR3 sequence (DNA): TGTGCCAGCAGCTCCTACGTGAGCTCCTATAATTCACCCCTCCACTTT. The V and J genes are TRBV7-8 and TRBJ1-6; D is ambiguous. The CDR3 sequence is 16 residues long. Trimming took off 4 bases at V and 0 bases at J, with 10 bases between the two ends. CDR1 is SGHVS, CDR2 FQNEAQ, per germline.

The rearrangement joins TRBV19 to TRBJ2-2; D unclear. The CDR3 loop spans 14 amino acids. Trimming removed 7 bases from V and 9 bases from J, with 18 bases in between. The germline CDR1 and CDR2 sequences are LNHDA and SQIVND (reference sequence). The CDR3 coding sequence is TGTGCCAGTAATCACCCTGGAGAAGGCCGGGAGCTGTTTTTT. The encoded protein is CASNHPGEGRELFF.

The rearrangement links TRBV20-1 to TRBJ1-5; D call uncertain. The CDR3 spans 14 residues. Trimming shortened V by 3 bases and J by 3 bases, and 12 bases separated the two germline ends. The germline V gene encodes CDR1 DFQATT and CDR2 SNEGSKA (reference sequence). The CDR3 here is CSASSGLNNQPQHF. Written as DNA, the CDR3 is TGCAGTGCTAGCTCTGGGTTGAACAATCAGCCCCAGCATTTT.

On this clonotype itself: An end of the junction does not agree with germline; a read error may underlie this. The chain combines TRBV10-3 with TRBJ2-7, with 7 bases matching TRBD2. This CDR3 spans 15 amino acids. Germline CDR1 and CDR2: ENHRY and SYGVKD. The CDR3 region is CASSLGGSVAWEQYF. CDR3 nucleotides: TGTGCCAGCAGTTTGGGCGGGAGTGTTGCCTGGGAGCAGTACTTC.

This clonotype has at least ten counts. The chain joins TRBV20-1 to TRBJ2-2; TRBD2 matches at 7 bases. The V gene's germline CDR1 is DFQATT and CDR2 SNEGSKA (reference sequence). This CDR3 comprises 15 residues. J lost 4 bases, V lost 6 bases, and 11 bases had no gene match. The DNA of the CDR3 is TGCAGTGCCAGAAAGGCGGGAGTGGGCACCGGGGAGCTGTTTTTT. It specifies CSARKAGVGTGELFF.

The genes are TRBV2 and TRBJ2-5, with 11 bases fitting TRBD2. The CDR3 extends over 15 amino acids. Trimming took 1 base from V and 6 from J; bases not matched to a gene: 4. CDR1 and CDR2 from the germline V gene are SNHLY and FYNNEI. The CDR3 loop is CASSEGTSGLKTQYF. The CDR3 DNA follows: TGTGCCAGCAGTGAAGGGACTAGCGGGTTGAAGACCCAGTACTTC.

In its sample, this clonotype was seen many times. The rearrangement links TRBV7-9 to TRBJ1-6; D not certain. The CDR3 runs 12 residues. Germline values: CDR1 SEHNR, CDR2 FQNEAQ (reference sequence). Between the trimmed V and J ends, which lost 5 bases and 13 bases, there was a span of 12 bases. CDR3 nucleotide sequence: TGTGCCAGCAGCCCCCCCTCGGCCCCCCTCCACTTT. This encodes CASSPPSAPLHF.